The 22 T cell receptor beta chains below were found in one sample sequenced in a study of CD8+CD57+ T cells in acquired aplastic anemia. Genomic DNA constituted the template upon which TCR beta VDJ and CDR3 profiling was performed. TCRdb re-analysed the reads in MiXCR, keeping a single row per CDR3 protein. The table shows 310,000 or so distinct CDR3 sequences, with under 65% occurring only once. CD8+CD57+ cell expansion had been shown by flow cytometry in patients chosen for sequencing. The sequencing sample was made of sorted CD4+, CD8+, or CD8+CD57+ T cells (not recorded which) from PBMCs. The receptors were gathered from a human donor with aplastic anemia.

V usage is TRBV19 and J usage is TRBJ2-7, with 11 bases fitting TRBD2. The germline V gene encodes CDR1 LNHDA and CDR2 SQIVND (reference sequence). The CDR3 sequence is 16 residues long. With V trimmed by 7 bases and J by 3 bases, 11 bases remained unmatched. The CDR3 sequence: CASTAPGTSGVYEQYF. The CDR3 region has the DNA TGTGCCAGTACCGCCCCCGGGACTAGCGGTGTCTACGAGCAGTACTTC.

V is TRBV5-4 and J is TRBJ2-5; 14 bases are shared with TRBD2. V shed 6 bases, J shed 7 bases, and the junction held 2 bases outside the gene matches. The CDR3 is 13 residues long. Germline CDR1 and CDR2: SGHNT and YYREEE (reference sequence). CDR3 in DNA: TGTGCCAGCAACGGACTAGCGGGAGGGACCCAGTACTTC. Protein product: CASNGLAGGTQYF.

This clonotype was detected ten times or more. The rearrangement uses TRBV3-1 and TRBJ2-5; 7 positions match TRBD2. The V gene end was trimmed by 1 base and the J gene end by 5 bases; junction bases not matched to a gene: 7. Per the germline V gene, CDR1 is LGHDT and CDR2 is YNNKEL (reference sequence). There are 15 residues in the CDR3. For the CDR3, the DNA is TGTGCCAGCAGCCAAGCTGGACTAGGGGCGGAGACCCAGTACTTC. Translated: CASSQAGLGAETQYF.

This clonotype showed up many times. This chain uses TRBV20-1 with TRBJ2-7, with D unclear. The CDR3 length is 8 residues. V lost 7 bases, J lost 6 bases, and 4 bases lay in between. In germline, CDR1 is DFQATT, CDR2 SNEGSKA (reference sequence). CDR3 amino acids: CSEGEQYF. DNA of the CDR3: TGCAGTGAGGGCGAGCAGTACTTC.

This sequence joins TRBV2 and TRBJ1-6, with unresolved D. The CDR3 covers 13 residues. V was trimmed by 6 bases and J by 7 bases, leaving 10 bases between them. Per germline, CDR1 SNHLY and CDR2 FYNNEI. DNA for the CDR3: TGTGCCAGCAGCTGGACGGGGAATTCACCCCTCCACTTT. Amino acid sequence: CASSWTGNSPLHF.

This clonotype was counted between two and nine times. This chain uses TRBV24-1 with TRBJ1-5, with D uncertain. The CDR3 has 13 residues. Germline values: CDR1 KGHDR, CDR2 SFDVKD. The germline V and J ends were trimmed by 5 bases and 4 bases, with 8 bases remaining between them. The CDR3 protein is CATSVAANQPQHF. CDR3 nucleotides: TGTGCCACCAGTGTGGCCGCGAATCAGCCCCAGCATTTT.

This clonotype was recorded many times. V usage is TRBV7-3 and J usage is TRBJ2-2, with 9 nucleotides matching TRBD1. The CDR3 extends over 14 amino acids. The V segment lost 3 bases and the J segment 7 bases; nucleotides outside the gene matches: 3. Germline assignment: CDR1 SGHTA and CDR2 FQGTGA. CDR3: CASSFTGGGGELFF. The CDR3 DNA sequence: TGTGCCAGCAGCTTCACAGGGGGCGGCGGGGAGCTGTTTTTT.

The chain joins TRBV19 to TRBJ1-3; D gene uncertain. The CDR3 has 13 residues. Trimming shortened V by 6 bases and J by 6 bases, and 12 bases separated the two germline ends. Germline lookup yields CDR1 LNHDA and CDR2 SQIVND (reference sequence). The CDR3 loop is CASSGIDQNTIYF. The CDR3 DNA follows: TGTGCCAGTAGCGGGATCGACCAAAACACCATATATTTT.

The V and J genes are TRBV4-2 and TRBJ1-6, with 10 bases fitting TRBD1. CDR1 LGHNA and CDR2 YNFKEQ come from the germline V gene. The CDR3 has 15 residues. V shed 3 bases and J 9 bases; nucleotides not matched to a gene: 5. The DNA of the CDR3 is TGTGCCAGCAGCCAGGAGACAGGGGGCTTTTCACCCCTCCACTTT. Protein: CASSQETGGFSPLHF.

This chain uses TRBV7-6 with TRBJ2-2, with D possibly matching TRBD1 (6 bases). CDR1 is SGHVS, CDR2 FNYEAQ, per germline. V was cut by 4 bases and J by 7 bases, with 16 bases left in between. The CDR3 spans 15 residues. This chain's CDR3 is CASSSSGTMGGELFF. The CDR3 DNA reads as TGTGCCAGCAGCTCTTCTGGGACAATGGGCGGGGAGCTGTTTTTT.

This clonotype was seen ten or more times. The V and J genes are TRBV11-2 and TRBJ2-1; 9 bases map to TRBD2. Germline V gene sequence: CDR1 SGHAT, CDR2 FQNNGV. With V trimmed by 6 bases and J by 2 bases, 5 bases remained unmatched. The CDR3 is made up of 15 amino acids. The CDR3 sequence: CASRVAGDPYNEQFF. CDR3 nucleotide sequence: TGTGCCAGCAGGGTAGCGGGAGATCCCTACAATGAGCAGTTCTTC.

In regard to this clonotype: A read error is possible here, since a much larger clone lies one base away. The chain couples TRBV6-1 to TRBJ2-4; no clear D. The CDR3 is 13 amino acids. In germline, CDR1 is MNHNS, CDR2 SASEGT. The germline V and J ends were trimmed by 5 bases and 4 bases, with 9 bases remaining between them. CDR3 nucleotide sequence: TGTGCCAGCAGTTTGGCGGAAAAAAACATTCAGTACTTC. Translation gives CASSLAEKNIQYF.

This clonotype was observed many times. The chain is built from TRBV19 and TRBJ2-5, with TRBD1 as a possible D gene (5 bases). Germline V gene sequence: CDR1 LNHDA, CDR2 SQIVND (reference sequence). The CDR3 is 14 amino acids. Between the trimmed V and J ends, which lost 3 bases and 4 bases, there was a span of 12 bases. CDR3 amino acids: CASSIPGSGETQYF. For the CDR3, the DNA is TGTGCCAGTAGTATTCCAGGGTCGGGAGAGACCCAGTACTTC.

Comment on this clonotype: The missing conserved phenylalanine or tryptophan at the end of this CDR3 makes a read error likely. V is TRBV6-5 and J is TRBJ1-2; 8 bases line up with TRBD1. Losses at the gene ends were 4 bases for V and 7 bases for J; bases not matched to a gene: 5. The CDR3 has 13 amino acids. Germline CDR1 reads MNHEY; CDR2 reads SVGAGI. For the CDR3, the DNA is TGTGCCAGCAGTTTCCTACAGGGGGGTGGCTACACCCTC. Translated, it gives CASSFLQGGGYTL.

The rearrangement links TRBV4-2 to TRBJ2-7, with 10 bases lining up with TRBD2. Per the germline V gene, CDR1 is LGHNA and CDR2 is YNFKEQ. J was trimmed by 4 bases and V by 1 base; bases with no gene match: 7. The CDR3 runs to 16 residues. Here the CDR3 reads CASSQASLAGQYEQYF. The CDR3 DNA follows: TGTGCCAGCAGCCAAGCGTCACTAGCGGGACAATACGAGCAGTACTTC.

The chain uses TRBV29-1 and TRBJ2-7; the match to TRBD2 covers 10 bases. This CDR3 is 14 amino acids long. The J segment lost 4 bases and the V segment lost 5 bases, leaving 8 bases of the junction unmatched. CDR1 and CDR2 from the germline V gene are SQVTM and ANQGSEA. The DNA of the CDR3 is TGCAGCGTTTGGTCAGGACTAGCGGAATACGAGCAGTACTTC. Protein: CSVWSGLAEYEQYF.

As regards this clonotype: A much larger clone lies one base from this, so it may be a read error. The chain has TRBV5-1 and TRBJ1-2, with D possibly being TRBD1 (6 bases). This CDR3 spans 14 amino acids. Germline assignment: CDR1 SGHRS and CDR2 YFSETQ. Between the trimmed V and J ends, which lost 4 bases and 4 bases, there was a span of 14 bases. CDR3 residues: CASSPGGGGYGYTF. The CDR3 DNA follows: TGCGCCAGCAGCCCCGGCGGAGGGGGCTATGGCTACACCTTC.

This rearrangement joins TRBV15 to TRBJ2-5, with D hard to call. The V and J ends lost 5 bases and 3 bases respectively, with 13 bases between them. The CDR3 runs 14 residues. Looked up from germline, CDR1 is LNHNV and CDR2 is YYDKDF (reference sequence). The CDR3 here is CATSSLLTEETQYF. Written as DNA, the CDR3 is TGTGCCACCAGCTCGCTACTAACTGAAGAGACCCAGTACTTC.

This chain uses TRBV5-6 with TRBJ1-6; D remains ambiguous. This CDR3 contains 14 residues. Trimming took off 4 bases at V and 14 bases at J, with 19 bases between the two ends. Germline V gene data show CDR1 as SGHDT and CDR2 as YYEEEE. This CDR3 is CASSLDTLIQTLHF. DNA of the CDR3: TGTGCCAGCAGCCTCGACACCCTAATTCAAACCCTCCACTTT.

The CDR3 bases are TGTGCCAGCAGTGAATTGGGGAGGGGGACAGGGGACTACGAGCAGTACTTC. It codes for CASSELGRGTGDYEQYF. This chain uses TRBV6-1 with TRBJ2-7, with TRBD1 identical over 10 bases. The CDR3 has 17 amino acids. CDR1 is MNHNS, CDR2 SASEGT, per germline. Losses at the gene ends were 2 bases for V and 3 bases for J; bases not matched to a gene: 10.

The rearrangement uses TRBV20-1 and TRBJ2-7; 7 bases map to TRBD2. This CDR3 contains 15 residues. The germline gives CDR1 DFQATT, CDR2 SNEGSKA (reference sequence). V shed 0 bases and J 2 bases; nucleotides not matched to a gene: 7. The CDR3 DNA is TGCAGTGCTAGAGATGGGAGCGGGGATACCTACGAGCAGTACTTC. Its translation is CSARDGSGDTYEQYF.

In this sample, this clonotype turned up many times. This sequence joins TRBV20-1 and TRBJ1-2; D remains unclear. Trimming pared 5 bases from V and 2 bases from J, leaving 15 bases between. This CDR3 contains 14 residues. In germline, CDR1 is DFQATT, CDR2 SNEGSKA (reference sequence). The CDR3 coding sequence is TGCAGTGCTCCCGGGCCCGCGTCGAACTATGGCTACACCTTC. It specifies CSAPGPASNYGYTF.